The present TCR beta chain was sequenced within a study of cytomegalovirus exposure and HLA in healthy donors (dated by TCRdb to the late 2010s). For context, the study as a whole: In an earlier analysis of 587 of the donors, 276 Gb of sequence data and roughly 100 million unique TCR beta sequences from 150 million to 200 million T cells were reported. An early release covering 550 to 650 HLA-typed donors comprised 250 to 350 gigabases of sequencing data and approximately 80 million unique TCR sequences. Among the roughly 390 genotyped donors, around 81% belonged to the genetic ancestry cluster associated with self-reported Caucasian donors. The study aimed to test whether signatures of past pathogen exposure could be identified by cataloging public T cell receptors. Using immunosequencing, the study profiled T cell repertoires from about 620 subjects and related those repertoires to cytomegalovirus serostatus. Along with the approximately 600-subject first cohort, a separate validation cohort of around 110 different subjects was used. To predict cytomegalovirus infection status, the study brought together high-throughput TCR immunosequencing, statistical association of individual TCRs with disease status, and machine learning. A later analysis re-analyzed previously published TCR beta repertoires from approximately 700 donors and added high-resolution HLA genotyping to study TCR occurrence patterns. In the later analysis, no new phenotypic data were used to find candidate immune exposures; instead, reliance was placed on TCR beta sequences and their occurrence across donors. An earlier analysis of approximately 580 of the donors used high-throughput TCR beta sequencing to judge whether each TCR beta V gene segment behaved as functional or pseudogenic. Donor age, sex, ethnicity and CMV serostatus were compiled together with the repertoire data. A later genetic analysis took genome-wide SNP genotypes for about three fifths of the 666 donors and used that subset as a discovery cohort. All discovery cohort repertoires had been generated on a single sequencing platform. Both class I and class II loci were covered by HLA typing, at four-digit resolution. Typing coverage differed by locus: A, B, C, DRB1 and DQB1 were typed in roughly 620-630 donors, DQA1 in 500 to 550, DPA1 in approximately 600, and DPB1 in roughly 470. A handful of DR-DQ haplotypes were handled as single units for association and clustering because linkage in the cohort was strong. On average, around 230,000 unique TCR beta nucleotide sequences were sequenced per donor among more than 350 genotyped donors of the cohort, with around 19% of those sequences being non-productive.

Its CDR3 holds 15 amino acids, cysteine through phenylalanine. CDR3 DNA only is kept here, 45 bases in frame from base 1. CDR1 and CDR2 (SQVTM, ANQGSEA) derive from the germline V gene. A word on this clone: Its target antigen remains unknown. No qualities accompany the bases; no much larger clone lies one base away.

In total, over 600 healthy bone marrow donors made up the cohort. At the time of sampling, every cohort member was nominally healthy, though immune exposures that went unrecorded were likely present. The donor was CMV seropositive and was included in the group of 300 or so seropositive cohort members. A peripheral blood sample was collected from each donor, and TCR beta sequencing was performed on peripheral blood mononuclear cells. The Qiagen DNeasy Blood Extraction Kit was used to extract genomic DNA from the blood cell samples. Libraries were prepared through the immunoSEQ multiplex PCR assay. For the multiplex PCR, a mixture combining 60 forward primers for TCR Vbeta segments and 13 reverse primers for TCR Jbeta segments was used. The CDR3 region of rearranged TCR beta genes was amplified from genomic DNA with a multiplex PCR assay. The amplified TCR beta libraries were sequenced on the Illumina HiSeq System as 87-base-pair reads. The authors processed their data as follows. A later analysis tallied tens of millions of unique TCR beta chains across the 600 to 700 repertoires, and some 10 million of those chains were shared by two or more donors. Raw reads were error-corrected and collapsed into unique sequences with a nearest-neighbor algorithm that merged closely related sequences to remove PCR and sequencing errors. Alignment of CDR3 sequences to IMGT reference sequences was used to assign V, D and J gene segments. For a sequence to be retained, at least a six-nucleotide match to both a V gene segment and a J gene segment was required. Rearrangements were classified as productive when the CDR3 lacked stop codons and remained in frame with V and J, and all other rearrangements were classified as non-productive. CDR3 was defined by IMGT convention, running from the second conserved V-encoded cysteine to the conserved J-encoded phenylalanine. In an earlier analysis of more than 550 of the donors, sequences lacking an unambiguous match to a single V gene segment were excluded. In an earlier analysis of 450 to 700 of the donors, V segments were called functional above 56.7% productive rearrangements and were called segregating when the between-donor standard deviation exceeded 5%. A statistical classification framework was developed to diagnose cytomegalovirus status using the catalog of TCR beta chain sequences. A later analysis assigned V and J genes by comparing TCR nucleotide sequences with IMGT/GENE-DB human TR gene sequences. In a later analysis, CDR3 sequences and most-parsimonious VDJ recombination scenarios were assigned using the TCRdist pipeline. In a later analysis, each TCR beta chain was defined by its CDR3 amino acid sequence together with its V-gene family, and reads lacking a unique V-gene family were excluded. In a later analysis, nearly 600 highly shared, low-generation-probability nucleotide sequences were removed to address suspected cross-contamination and a sequencing artifact. A later analysis calculated a clonal expansion index for each public chain from normalized within-repertoire ranks of inferred template counts. A later analysis computed generation probabilities with a VDJ recombination model fitted to out-of-frame rearrangements, and checked the results against IGoR. A later analysis scored TCR-TCR, TCR-HLA and TCR-CMV co-occurrence with hypergeometric tests, applying a repertoire-size bias correction to TCR pairs. To estimate false discovery rates, a later analysis permuted the HLA or CMV assignments 20 times. In a later analysis, co-occurring TCRs were grouped using DBSCAN, with TCRdist sequence similarity added in when clustering inside HLA-allele-positive subsets. For co-occurrence clustering, repertoires with fewer than 30,000 or more than 120,000 public chains were excluded, along with five repertoires with anomalous nucleotide sharing. TCRdb's version of the immuneACCESS table is confined to in-frame rearrangements and falls short of the full clone set. An unresolved V gene accounts for under half of the shortfall where checked; the remainder is of unknown origin. The V and J calls and the clone size are those of that table, but D and trimming were determined from the DNA. The sample table lists under 200,000 clones, about four fifths of them with a count of one. 1% of the sample is taken by the ten largest.

Broad study findings and their caveats: In a later analysis, the rate of TCR association differed among HLA loci, with DRB1 alleles having the most associated TCRs and HLA-C alleles having the fewest. In a later genetic analysis, fewer N-insertions in productive TCRs were reported among donors in an Asian-associated ancestry cluster than the 666-donor mean. A later analysis found that most CMV-associated TCR beta chains appeared HLA-restricted, with HLA associations seemingly driven largely by CMV exposure. A total of roughly 160 TCR beta chains were listed by the study as associated with cytomegalovirus. Several of the top co-occurrence clusters appeared to be linked to parvovirus B19, influenza, CMV and Epstein-Barr virus, according to a later analysis. A further reported finding was that TCR beta sequences accurately predicted the HLA-A and HLA-B alleles for most subjects in the first cohort. An earlier analysis of approximately 500 of the donors showed that most TCR beta V segments appeared in productive rearrangements either about 87% or about 30% of the time, which broadly matched IMGT annotations. At a false discovery rate of 0.05, a later analysis linked around 15,000 TCR beta sequences to specific HLA alleles. Most TCR sequences were observed very rarely across donors, whereas some public TCRs were present in many individuals. Because some donors lacked HLA typing at each locus, the association tests relied only on the typed subset. In vitro tests confirmed that a few of the cytomegalovirus-associated TCR beta chains recognize cytomegalovirus antigens. A cluster of highly shared sequence variants was judged likely to represent a technical artifact of the sequencing pipeline. Compared with equally common non-associated chains, HLA-associated TCR beta chains in a later analysis were more clonally expanded and had lower generation probabilities. The classifier was reported to diagnose cytomegalovirus status with high specificity and sensitivity in both the original cohort and the validation cohort. An association between a missense DCLRE1C variant and V-gene and J-gene trimming of TCR beta chains was found in a later genetic analysis and replicated in an independent cohort. Assigning TCR associations to individual alleles was difficult when HLA alleles, especially DR and DQ, strongly co-occurred. Roughly uniform sequencing depth across donors was assumed in presence/absence analyses, although this assumption may not hold. Some IMGT-functional V segments, including TRBV6-2 and TRBV6-3, could not be told apart with the 87-base-pair reads, so those segments were excluded. For the cohort, immune exposure information was limited to CMV serostatus. The cohort was sequenced for TCR beta chains only, and without alpha or paired-chain data the features that could be detected were limited. The authors suggested that the approach could potentially be extended to other disease states and immunological phenotypes. Linkage disequilibrium might explain the correlated functional status among segregating V segments, but an unknown experimental factor could not be excluded. Because counts were too low, seventeen rarely observed V segments, including chromosome 9 orphons, were excluded from the earlier analysis of about 500 of the donors.

This clonotype originated in a woman in her forties or fifties in good health and CMV-seropositive. The sample taken for sequencing was PBMCs. In this chain, TRBV29-1 is recombined with TRBJ2-1, with 12 central nucleotides matching TRBD2. The encoded CDR3 is CAATSGGQGFDEQFF. The nucleotide sequence reads as follows: TGCGCTGCGACTAGCGGGGGACAAGGGTTCGATGAGCAGTTCTTC.